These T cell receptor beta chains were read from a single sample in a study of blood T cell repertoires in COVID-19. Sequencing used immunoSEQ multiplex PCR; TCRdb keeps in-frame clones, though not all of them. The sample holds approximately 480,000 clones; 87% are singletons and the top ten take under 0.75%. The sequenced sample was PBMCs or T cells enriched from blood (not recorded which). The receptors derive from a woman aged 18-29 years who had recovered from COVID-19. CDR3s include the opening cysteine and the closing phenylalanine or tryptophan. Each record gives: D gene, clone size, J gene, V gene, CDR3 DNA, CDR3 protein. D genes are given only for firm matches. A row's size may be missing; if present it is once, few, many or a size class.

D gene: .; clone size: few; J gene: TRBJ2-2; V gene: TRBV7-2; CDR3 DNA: TGTGCCAGCAGCTTAGATTATGAGGGAGCGAACGGGGAGCTGTTTTTT; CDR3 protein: CASSLDYEGANGELFF
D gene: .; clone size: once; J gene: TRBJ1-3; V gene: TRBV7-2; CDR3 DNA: TGTGCCAGCAGCTCCGGGGGGGCCGGTTCGGGAGGAAACACCATATATTTT; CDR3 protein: CASSSGGAGSGGNTIYF
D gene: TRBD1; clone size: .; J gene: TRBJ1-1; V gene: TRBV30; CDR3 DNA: TGTGCCTGGGGTTACAGGGGAACTGAAGCTTTCTTT; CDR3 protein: CAWGYRGTEAFF
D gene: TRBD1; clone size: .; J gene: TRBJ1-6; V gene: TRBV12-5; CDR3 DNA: TGTGCTAGTGGTTGGTACCCCCCGGGACAGCATAATTCACCCCTCCACTTT; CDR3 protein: CASGWYPPGQHNSPLHF
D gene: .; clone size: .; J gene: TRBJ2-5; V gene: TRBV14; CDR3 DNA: TGTGCCAGCAGCCGGGGGCTTGGAGAGACCCAGTACTTC; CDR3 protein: CASSRGLGETQYF
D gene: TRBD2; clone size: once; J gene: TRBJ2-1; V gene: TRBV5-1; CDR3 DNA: TGCGCCAGCAGCTTGGGTGGACTAGCGGGGGCCTACAATGAGCAGTTCTTC; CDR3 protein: CASSLGGLAGAYNEQFF
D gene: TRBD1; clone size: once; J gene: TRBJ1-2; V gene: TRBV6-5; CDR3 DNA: TGTGCCAGCAGCCAACAGGGGGCTGGGGATGGCTACACCTTC; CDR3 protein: CASSQQGAGDGYTF
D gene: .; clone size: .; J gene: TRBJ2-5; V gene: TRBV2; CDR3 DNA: TGTGCCAGCAGTGTGGGCGAGACCCAGTACTTC; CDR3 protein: CASSVGETQYF
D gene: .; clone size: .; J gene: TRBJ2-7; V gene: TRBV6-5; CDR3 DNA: TGTGCCAGCAGTTACTCAACTCAGGGTTCCTACGAGCAGTACTTC; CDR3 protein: CASSYSTQGSYEQYF
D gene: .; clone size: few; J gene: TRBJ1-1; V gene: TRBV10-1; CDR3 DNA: TGCGCCAGCAGTTTGGACAGGAACACTGAAGCTTTCTTT; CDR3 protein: CASSLDRNTEAFF
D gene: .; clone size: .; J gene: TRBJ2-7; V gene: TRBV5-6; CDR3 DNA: TGTGCCAGCAGCTTCAGGGCAGGGAAATACGAGCAGTACTTC; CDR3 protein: CASSFRAGKYEQYF
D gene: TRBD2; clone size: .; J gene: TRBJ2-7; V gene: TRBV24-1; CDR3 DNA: TGTGCCACCAGGCTAGCGGGACCGGGAGCCTACGAGCAGTACTTC; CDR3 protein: CATRLAGPGAYEQYF
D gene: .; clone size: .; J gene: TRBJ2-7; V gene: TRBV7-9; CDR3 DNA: TGTGCCAGCAGCTTAGGGGCTGCAGTCGGGCAGTACTTC; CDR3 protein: CASSLGAAVGQYF
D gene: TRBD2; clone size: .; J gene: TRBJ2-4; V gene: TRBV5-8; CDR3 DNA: TGTGCCAGCGGGACTAGCGGGGGATTCTTC; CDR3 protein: CASGTSGGFF
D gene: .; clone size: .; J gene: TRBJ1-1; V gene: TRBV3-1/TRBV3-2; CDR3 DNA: TGTGCCAGCAGCCTCGACACGAACACTGAAGCTTTCTTT; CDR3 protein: CASSLDTNTEAFF
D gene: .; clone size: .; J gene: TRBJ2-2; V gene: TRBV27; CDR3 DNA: TGTGCCAGCAAGTTGGGGGGGCATCAAACCGGGGAGCTGTTTTTT; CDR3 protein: CASKLGGHQTGELFF
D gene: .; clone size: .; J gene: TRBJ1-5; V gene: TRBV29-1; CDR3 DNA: TGCAGCGTTGGTGACATCAATCAGCCCCAGCATTTT; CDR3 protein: CSVGDINQPQHF
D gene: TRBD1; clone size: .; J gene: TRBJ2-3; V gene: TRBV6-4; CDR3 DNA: TGTGCCAGCAGCAATAAGGGGGCGACCACAGATACGCAGTATTTT; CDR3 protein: CASSNKGATTDTQYF
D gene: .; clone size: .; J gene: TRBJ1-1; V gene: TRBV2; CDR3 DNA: TGTGCCAGCAGAGAGCGGGGGCTGAACACTGAAGCTTTCTTT; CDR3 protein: CASRERGLNTEAFF
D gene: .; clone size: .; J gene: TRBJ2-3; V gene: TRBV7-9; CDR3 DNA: TGTGCCAGCAGCCCGGGGTCAGATACGCAGTATTTT; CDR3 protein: CASSPGSDTQYF
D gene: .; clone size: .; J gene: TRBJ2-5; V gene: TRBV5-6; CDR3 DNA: TGTGCCAGCAGCTTGGGGGCTATTGGGACCCAGTACTTC; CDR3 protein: CASSLGAIGTQYF
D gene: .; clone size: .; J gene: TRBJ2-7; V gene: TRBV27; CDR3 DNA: TGTGCCAGCAGCAATTCTCTCAGGGGCGAGCAGTACTTC; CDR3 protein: CASSNSLRGEQYF
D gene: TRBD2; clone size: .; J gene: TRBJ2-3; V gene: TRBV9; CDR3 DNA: TGTGCCAGCAGCGGTAGTCTAGCGGGGCTCACAGATACGCAGTATTTT; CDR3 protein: CASSGSLAGLTDTQYF
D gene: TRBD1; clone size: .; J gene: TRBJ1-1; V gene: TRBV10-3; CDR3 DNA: TGTGCCATCAGTGAGTCTCTGGGGCGGGGGACAGGAGACACTGAAGCTTTCTTT; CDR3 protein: CAISESLGRGTGDTEAFF
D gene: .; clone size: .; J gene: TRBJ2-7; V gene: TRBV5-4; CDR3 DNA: TGTGCCAGCAGCTTGGACCAGGGCCTTTCATCCTACGAGCAGTACTTC; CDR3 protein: CASSLDQGLSSYEQYF
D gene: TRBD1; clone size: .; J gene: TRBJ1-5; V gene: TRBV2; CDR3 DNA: TGTGCCAGCAAAGGGAACAGGGGGGAACAGCCCCAGCATTTT; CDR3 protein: CASKGNRGEQPQHF